These 5 T cell receptor beta chains were sequenced from one sample in a study of technical replicates of blood from several donors. Data came from immunoSEQ multiplex PCR; TCRdb stores just in-frame clones and leaves some out. The sample holds roughly 100,000 clones, less than 96% seen once. Material: T cells isolated from PBMCs. These receptors were obtained from a human donor in good health.

V gene TRBV19 combines with J gene TRBJ1-5; 8 bases fit TRBD1. The CDR3 is 17 amino acids. Trimming at V came to 5 bases and at J to 2 bases, leaving 11 bases not matched to a gene. Germline assignment: CDR1 LNHDA and CDR2 SQIVND (reference sequence). CDR3 residues: CASSPQAGGIGNQPQHF. The CDR3 DNA follows: TGTGCCAGTAGTCCACAGGCAGGGGGCATTGGCAATCAGCCCCAGCATTTT.

This rearrangement joins TRBV9 to TRBJ2-5; D might be TRBD2 (5 bases). Looked up from germline, CDR1 is SGDLS and CDR2 is YYNGEE. V was pared by 1 base and J by 3 bases, with 13 bases between. The CDR3 spans 15 residues. The CDR3 coding sequence is TGTGCCAGCAGCGTATCCTCAGTGGAGGAAGAGACCCAGTACTTC. Protein sequence: CASSVSSVEEETQYF.

J is TRBJ2-7 and V is TRBV5-6, with a possible D match to TRBD1 (6 bases). The CDR3 has 17 residues. Trimming stripped 2 bases from V and 3 bases from J, with 21 bases between. The germline V gene has CDR1 SGHDT and CDR2 YYEEEE. CDR3 residues: CASSFYLDRPPIYEQYF. CDR3 nucleotides: TGTGCCAGCAGCTTCTATCTCGACAGGCCCCCAATCTACGAGCAGTACTTC.

This clone was detected only once. The chain has TRBV7-9 and TRBJ1-4, with D perhaps matching TRBD1 (6 bases). Germline V gene lookup returns CDR1 SEHNR and CDR2 FQNEAQ (reference sequence). V lost 5 bases and J lost 0, with 13 bases in between. This CDR3 has 16 residues. The CDR3 DNA reads as TGTGCCAGCAGCCCCCCAGGACAGCCAACTAATGAAAAACTGTTTTTT. It codes for CASSPPGQPTNEKLFF.

This clone was recorded once. V usage is TRBV28 and J usage is TRBJ2-2; 8 positions match TRBD2. Per germline, CDR1 MDHEN and CDR2 SYDVKM. V trimming: 3 bases; J trimming: 0 bases; junction bases outside the gene matches: 9. This CDR3 contains 18 residues. The CDR3 DNA sequence: TGTGCCAGCAGTTTCGTAAGCGGGAGTTACGCGAACACCGGGGAGCTGTTTTTT. Encoded protein: CASSFVSGSYANTGELFF.